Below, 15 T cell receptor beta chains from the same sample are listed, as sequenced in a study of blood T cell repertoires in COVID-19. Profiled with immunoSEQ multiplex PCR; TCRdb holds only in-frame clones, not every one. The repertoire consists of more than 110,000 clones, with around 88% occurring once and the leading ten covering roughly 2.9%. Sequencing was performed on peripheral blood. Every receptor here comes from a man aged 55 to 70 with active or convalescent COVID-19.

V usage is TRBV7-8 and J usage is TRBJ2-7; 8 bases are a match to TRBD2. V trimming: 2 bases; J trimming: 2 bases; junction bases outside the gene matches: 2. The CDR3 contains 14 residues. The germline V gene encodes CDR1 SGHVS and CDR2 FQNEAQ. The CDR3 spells CASSLSAGAYEQYF. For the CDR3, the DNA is TGTGCCAGCAGCTTATCAGCGGGAGCCTACGAGCAGTACTTC.

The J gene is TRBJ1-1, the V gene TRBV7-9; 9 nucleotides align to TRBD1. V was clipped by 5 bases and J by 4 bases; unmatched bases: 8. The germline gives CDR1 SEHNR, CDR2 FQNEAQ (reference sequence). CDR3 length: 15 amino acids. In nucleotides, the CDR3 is TGTGCCAGCAGCCCTCCTACAGGGGGCTCCACTGAAGCTTTCTTT. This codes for CASSPPTGGSTEAFF.

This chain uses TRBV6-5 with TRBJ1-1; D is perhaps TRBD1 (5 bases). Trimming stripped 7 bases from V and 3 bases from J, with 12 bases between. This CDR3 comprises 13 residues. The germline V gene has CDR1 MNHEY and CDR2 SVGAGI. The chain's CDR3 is CASNLQVDTEAFF. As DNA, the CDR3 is TGTGCCAGCAATCTACAGGTGGACACTGAAGCTTTCTTT.

CDR3 coding DNA: TGTGCCAGCAGCTTCGGGACAGGGAGGCCAGATACGCAGTATTTT. This encodes CASSFGTGRPDTQYF. The J gene is TRBJ2-3, the V gene TRBV7-9; TRBD1 aligns across 9 bases. V lost 3 bases, J lost 4 bases, and 5 bases stayed unmatched. This CDR3 region has 15 residues. Germline CDR1 is SEHNR and CDR2 is FQNEAQ (reference sequence).

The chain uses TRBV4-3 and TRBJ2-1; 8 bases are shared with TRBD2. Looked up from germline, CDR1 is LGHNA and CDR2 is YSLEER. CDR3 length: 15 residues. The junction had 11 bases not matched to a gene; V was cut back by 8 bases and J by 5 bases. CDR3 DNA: TGCGCCAGCGCCTCGGGGGGACTAGGGGACAATGAGCAGTTCTTC. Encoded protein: CASASGGLGDNEQFF.

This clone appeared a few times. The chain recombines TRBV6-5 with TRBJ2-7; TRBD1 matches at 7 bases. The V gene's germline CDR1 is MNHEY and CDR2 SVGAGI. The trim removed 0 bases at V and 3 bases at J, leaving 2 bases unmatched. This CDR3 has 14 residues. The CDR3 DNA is TGTGCCAGCAGTTACTCAGGGACAGTCTACGAGCAGTACTTC. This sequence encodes CASSYSGTVYEQYF.

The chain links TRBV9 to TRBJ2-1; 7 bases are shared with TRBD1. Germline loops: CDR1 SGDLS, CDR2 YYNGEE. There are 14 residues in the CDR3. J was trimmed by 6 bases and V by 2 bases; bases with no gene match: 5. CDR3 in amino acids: CASSVRDRLNEQFF. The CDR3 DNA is TGTGCCAGCAGCGTCCGGGACAGACTCAATGAGCAGTTCTTC.

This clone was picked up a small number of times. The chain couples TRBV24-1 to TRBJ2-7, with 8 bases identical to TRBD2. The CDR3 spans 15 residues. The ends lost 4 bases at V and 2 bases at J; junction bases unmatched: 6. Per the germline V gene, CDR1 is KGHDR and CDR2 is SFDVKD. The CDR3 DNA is TGTGCCACCAGTGACCCGGGAGGGCCGACCTACGAGCAGTACTTC. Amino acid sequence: CATSDPGGPTYEQYF.

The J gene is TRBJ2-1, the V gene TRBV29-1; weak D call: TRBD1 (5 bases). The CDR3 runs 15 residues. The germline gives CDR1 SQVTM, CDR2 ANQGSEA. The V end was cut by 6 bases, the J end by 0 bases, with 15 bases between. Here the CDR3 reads CSVHRGQGSYNEQFF. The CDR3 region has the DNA TGCAGCGTCCACCGTGGGCAGGGCTCCTACAATGAGCAGTTCTTC.

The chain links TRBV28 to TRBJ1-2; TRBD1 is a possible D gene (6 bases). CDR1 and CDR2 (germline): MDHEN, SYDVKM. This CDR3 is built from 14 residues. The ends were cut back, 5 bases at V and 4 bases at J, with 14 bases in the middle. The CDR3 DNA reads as TGTGCCAGCAGTCCTTCTCGGACAGTCTATGGCTACACCTTC. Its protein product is CASSPSRTVYGYTF.

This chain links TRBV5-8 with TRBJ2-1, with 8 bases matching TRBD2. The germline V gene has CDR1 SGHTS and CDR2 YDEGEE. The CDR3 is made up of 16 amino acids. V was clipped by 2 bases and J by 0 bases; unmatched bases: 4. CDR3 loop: CASSFNGRASYNEQFF. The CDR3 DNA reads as TGTGCCAGCAGCTTCAACGGGAGGGCCTCCTACAATGAGCAGTTCTTC. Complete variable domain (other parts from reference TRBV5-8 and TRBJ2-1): EAGVTQSPTHLIKTRGQQATLRCSPISGHTSVYWYQQALGLGLQFLLWYDEGEERNRGNFPPRFSGRQFPNYSSELNVNALELEDSALYLCASSFNGRASYNEQFFGPGTRLTVL.

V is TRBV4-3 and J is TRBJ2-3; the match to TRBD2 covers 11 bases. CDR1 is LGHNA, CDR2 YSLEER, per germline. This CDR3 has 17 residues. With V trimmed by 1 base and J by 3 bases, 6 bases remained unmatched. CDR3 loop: CASSQGVAGGITDTQYF. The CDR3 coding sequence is TGCGCCAGCAGCCAAGGAGTAGCGGGAGGGATAACAGATACGCAGTATTTT.

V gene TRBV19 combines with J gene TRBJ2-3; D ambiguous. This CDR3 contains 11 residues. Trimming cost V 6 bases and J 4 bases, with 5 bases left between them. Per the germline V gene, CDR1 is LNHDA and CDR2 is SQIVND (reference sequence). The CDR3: CASRISDTQYF. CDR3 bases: TGTGCCAGTAGAATCTCAGATACGCAGTATTTT.

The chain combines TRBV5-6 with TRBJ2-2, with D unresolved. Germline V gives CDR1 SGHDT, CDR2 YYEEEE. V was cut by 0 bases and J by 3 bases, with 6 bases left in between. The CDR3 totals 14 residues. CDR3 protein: CASSLGHDTGELFF. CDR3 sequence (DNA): TGTGCCAGCAGCTTGGGACACGACACCGGGGAGCTGTTTTTT. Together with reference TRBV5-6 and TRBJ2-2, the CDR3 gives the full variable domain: DAGVTQSPTHLIKTRGQQVTLRCSPKSGHDTVSWYQQALGQGPQFIFQYYEEEERQRGNFPDRFSGHQFPNYSSELNVNALLLGDSALYLCASSLGHDTGELFFGEGSRLTVL.

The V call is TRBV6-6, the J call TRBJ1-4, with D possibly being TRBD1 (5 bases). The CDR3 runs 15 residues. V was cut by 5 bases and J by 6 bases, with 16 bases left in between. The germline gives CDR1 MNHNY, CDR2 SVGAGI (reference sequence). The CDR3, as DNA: TGTGCCAGCAGTCCAGCGGGGGGGGAGTATGAAAAACTGTTTTTT. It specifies CASSPAGGEYEKLFF.